Here is one TCR beta chain with its context. Its antigen is unknown. Germline CDR1 is ENHRY and CDR2 is SYGVKD. V was clipped by 3 bases and J by 0 bases, with 8 bases between them. The CDR3 contains 14 residues. The sample is drawn from a study of T cell responses to AZD1222 COVID-19 vaccine. TCRdb's table, derived via immunoSEQ multiplex PCR, lists solely in-frame clones and lacks some. This repertoire shows 100,000 to 150,000 clones, roughly 90% found once; its top ten account for 1.1%. Study-level points and caveats: Donor demographics were predominantly white British with a female majority; clonal diversity may be underestimated. Repertoires were sampled only after the peak T cell response.

Sequencing was performed on peripheral blood, taken on day 0 of AZD1222 vaccination. V usage is TRBV10-3 and J usage is TRBJ1-1; D ambiguous. The TCR comes from an adult in good health. The CDR3 reads CAISEEGMNTEAFF. The CDR3 DNA follows: TGTGCCATCAGTGAAGAGGGCATGAACACTGAAGCTTTCTTT.